These 12 T cell receptor beta chains share one sample of origin, sequenced in a study of cytotoxic CD8 clonotypes in ibrutinib-treated CLL. Repertoires were generated with immunoSEQ multiplex PCR, while TCRdb's copy carries only in-frame clones and drops some. Among 300,000 to 400,000 clones listed, approximately 67% were seen once. The sample consisted of PBMCs, taken after 36 months of ibrutinib treatment. Every receptor here comes from a human donor with chronic lymphocytic leukemia.

This chain uses TRBV29-1 with TRBJ2-7; 8 bases align to TRBD1. The germline V gene encodes CDR1 SQVTM and CDR2 ANQGSEA. Losses at the gene ends were 5 bases for V and 3 bases for J; bases not matched to a gene: 12. The CDR3 covers 15 residues. In DNA, the CDR3 is TGCAGCGTTCAGGCAGGGGGCTTGGGAGGCTACGAGCAGTACTTC. Translation: CSVQAGGLGGYEQYF.

The chain combines TRBV6-5 with TRBJ2-3, with no clear D. Between the trimmed V and J ends, which lost 4 bases and 2 bases, there was a span of 16 bases. The CDR3 has 16 amino acids. Germline lookup yields CDR1 MNHEY and CDR2 SVGAGI. This CDR3 reads CASSSPVGMATDTQYF. CDR3 DNA: TGTGCCAGCAGTTCGCCTGTGGGAATGGCCACAGATACGCAGTATTTT.

Only a few counts were recorded for this clone. The chain employs TRBV6-1 and TRBJ1-2, with D hard to call. The germline gives CDR1 MNHNS, CDR2 SASEGT. Trimming left V 3 bases short and J 1 base short, with 3 bases between. The CDR3 is 12 residues long. The CDR3 DNA follows: TGTGCCAGCAGTGACAGTAACTATGGCTACACCTTC. Translation gives CASSDSNYGYTF.

This clone was seen more than once but under ten times. This chain joins TRBV19 and TRBJ2-3, with D tentatively TRBD1 or TRBD2 (5 bases each). Germline CDR1 is LNHDA and CDR2 is SQIVND (reference sequence). Trimming removed 5 bases at V and 3 bases at J, with 18 bases between. The CDR3 has 16 amino acids. This chain's CDR3 is CASSSRALKRTDTQYF. The CDR3 nucleotides read TGTGCCAGTAGTTCCAGGGCGTTGAAGCGGACAGATACGCAGTATTTT.

The rearrangement links TRBV29-1 to TRBJ2-7; 10 bases line up with TRBD1. Germline V gives CDR1 SQVTM, CDR2 ANQGSEA. The CDR3 has 15 residues. Trimming took 4 bases from V and 2 from J; bases not matched to a gene: 8. The CDR3 sequence: CSVGTGGTYTYEQYF. CDR3 coding DNA: TGCAGCGTTGGGACAGGGGGGACTTATACCTACGAGCAGTACTTC.

The rearrangement links TRBV13 to TRBJ2-6, with a weak D call TRBD2 (6 bases). Per the germline V gene, CDR1 is PRHDT and CDR2 is FYEKMQ (reference sequence). This CDR3 spans 19 amino acids. V was cut by 3 bases and J by 1 base, with 19 bases left in between. CDR3 coding DNA: TGTGCCAGCAGCTTCCATCTACCGGGACTTCCATCTGGGGCCAACGTCCTGACTTTC. Protein product: CASSFHLPGLPSGANVLTF.

This chain links TRBV5-1 with TRBJ2-2, with D unclear. Germline-derived CDR1 and CDR2 are SGHRS and YFSETQ. Trimming stripped 5 bases from V and 1 base from J, with 9 bases between. This CDR3 has 14 amino acids. The CDR3 DNA reads as TGCGCCAGCAGTCCCGCACGGAACACCGGGGAGCTGTTTTTT. Its translation: CASSPARNTGELFF.

Only one count was recorded for this clone. The gene calls are TRBV19 and TRBJ2-1, with a possible D match to TRBD2 (6 bases). CDR1 and CDR2 (germline): LNHDA, SQIVND (reference sequence). This CDR3 contains 20 residues. Trimming took off 4 bases at V and 5 bases at J, with 30 bases between the two ends. The CDR3 DNA reads as TGTGCCAGTAGTAGCTATGGGGTCCTTACTAGCCCCCCTTTAGACAATGAGCAGTTCTTC. Its protein is CASSSYGVLTSPPLDNEQFF. The variable domain in full, completed from reference TRBV19 and TRBJ2-1, reads DGGITQSPKYLFRKEGQNVTLSCEQNLNHDAMYWYRQDPGQGLRLIYYSQIVNDFQKGDIAEGYSVSREKKESFPLTVTSAQKNPTAFYLCASSSYGVLTSPPLDNEQFFGPGTRLTVL.

V and J are TRBV28 and TRBJ1-2; no clear D gene. The CDR3 covers 14 residues. Trimming cost V 1 base and J 4 bases, with 10 bases left between them. CDR1 and CDR2 (germline): MDHEN, SYDVKM. The CDR3 nucleotides read TGTGCCAGCAGTTTATTTGGCGCAGTCTATGGCTACACCTTC. It encodes CASSLFGAVYGYTF.

This rearrangement joins TRBV19 to TRBJ1-1, with a tentative D call TRBD1 (6 bases). The germline CDR1 and CDR2 sequences are LNHDA and SQIVND (reference sequence). The germline V and J ends were trimmed by 5 bases and 4 bases, with 17 bases remaining between them. The CDR3 is 15 amino acids. The CDR3 region has the DNA TGTGCCAGTAGTGCAAAAACAGGGACGGGCACTGAAGCTTTCTTT. Protein product: CASSAKTGTGTEAFF. Full variable domain (rest looked up from reference TRBV19 and TRBJ1-1): DGGITQSPKYLFRKEGQNVTLSCEQNLNHDAMYWYRQDPGQGLRLIYYSQIVNDFQKGDIAEGYSVSREKKESFPLTVTSAQKNPTAFYLCASSAKTGTGTEAFFGQGTRLTVV.

V and J are TRBV27 and TRBJ2-5, with D possibly being TRBD2 (5 bases). In germline, CDR1 is MNHEY, CDR2 SMNVEV (reference sequence). The CDR3 runs to 14 residues. Trimming stripped 3 bases from V and 2 bases from J, with 10 bases between. CDR3 loop: CASSLARGQETQYF. The DNA for the CDR3 is TGTGCCAGCAGTTTGGCTAGAGGGCAAGAGACCCAGTACTTC.

The chain uses TRBV27 and TRBJ2-7; TRBD2 agrees at 13 bases. Germline V gene data show CDR1 as MNHEY and CDR2 as SMNVEV (reference sequence). The V gene end was trimmed by 5 bases and the J gene end by 7 bases; junction bases not matched to a gene: 8. The CDR3 totals 15 residues. CDR3 in amino acids: CASSLTSGRVEEQYF. CDR3 DNA sequence: TGTGCCAGCAGTCTAACTAGCGGGAGGGTAGAAGAGCAGTACTTC.